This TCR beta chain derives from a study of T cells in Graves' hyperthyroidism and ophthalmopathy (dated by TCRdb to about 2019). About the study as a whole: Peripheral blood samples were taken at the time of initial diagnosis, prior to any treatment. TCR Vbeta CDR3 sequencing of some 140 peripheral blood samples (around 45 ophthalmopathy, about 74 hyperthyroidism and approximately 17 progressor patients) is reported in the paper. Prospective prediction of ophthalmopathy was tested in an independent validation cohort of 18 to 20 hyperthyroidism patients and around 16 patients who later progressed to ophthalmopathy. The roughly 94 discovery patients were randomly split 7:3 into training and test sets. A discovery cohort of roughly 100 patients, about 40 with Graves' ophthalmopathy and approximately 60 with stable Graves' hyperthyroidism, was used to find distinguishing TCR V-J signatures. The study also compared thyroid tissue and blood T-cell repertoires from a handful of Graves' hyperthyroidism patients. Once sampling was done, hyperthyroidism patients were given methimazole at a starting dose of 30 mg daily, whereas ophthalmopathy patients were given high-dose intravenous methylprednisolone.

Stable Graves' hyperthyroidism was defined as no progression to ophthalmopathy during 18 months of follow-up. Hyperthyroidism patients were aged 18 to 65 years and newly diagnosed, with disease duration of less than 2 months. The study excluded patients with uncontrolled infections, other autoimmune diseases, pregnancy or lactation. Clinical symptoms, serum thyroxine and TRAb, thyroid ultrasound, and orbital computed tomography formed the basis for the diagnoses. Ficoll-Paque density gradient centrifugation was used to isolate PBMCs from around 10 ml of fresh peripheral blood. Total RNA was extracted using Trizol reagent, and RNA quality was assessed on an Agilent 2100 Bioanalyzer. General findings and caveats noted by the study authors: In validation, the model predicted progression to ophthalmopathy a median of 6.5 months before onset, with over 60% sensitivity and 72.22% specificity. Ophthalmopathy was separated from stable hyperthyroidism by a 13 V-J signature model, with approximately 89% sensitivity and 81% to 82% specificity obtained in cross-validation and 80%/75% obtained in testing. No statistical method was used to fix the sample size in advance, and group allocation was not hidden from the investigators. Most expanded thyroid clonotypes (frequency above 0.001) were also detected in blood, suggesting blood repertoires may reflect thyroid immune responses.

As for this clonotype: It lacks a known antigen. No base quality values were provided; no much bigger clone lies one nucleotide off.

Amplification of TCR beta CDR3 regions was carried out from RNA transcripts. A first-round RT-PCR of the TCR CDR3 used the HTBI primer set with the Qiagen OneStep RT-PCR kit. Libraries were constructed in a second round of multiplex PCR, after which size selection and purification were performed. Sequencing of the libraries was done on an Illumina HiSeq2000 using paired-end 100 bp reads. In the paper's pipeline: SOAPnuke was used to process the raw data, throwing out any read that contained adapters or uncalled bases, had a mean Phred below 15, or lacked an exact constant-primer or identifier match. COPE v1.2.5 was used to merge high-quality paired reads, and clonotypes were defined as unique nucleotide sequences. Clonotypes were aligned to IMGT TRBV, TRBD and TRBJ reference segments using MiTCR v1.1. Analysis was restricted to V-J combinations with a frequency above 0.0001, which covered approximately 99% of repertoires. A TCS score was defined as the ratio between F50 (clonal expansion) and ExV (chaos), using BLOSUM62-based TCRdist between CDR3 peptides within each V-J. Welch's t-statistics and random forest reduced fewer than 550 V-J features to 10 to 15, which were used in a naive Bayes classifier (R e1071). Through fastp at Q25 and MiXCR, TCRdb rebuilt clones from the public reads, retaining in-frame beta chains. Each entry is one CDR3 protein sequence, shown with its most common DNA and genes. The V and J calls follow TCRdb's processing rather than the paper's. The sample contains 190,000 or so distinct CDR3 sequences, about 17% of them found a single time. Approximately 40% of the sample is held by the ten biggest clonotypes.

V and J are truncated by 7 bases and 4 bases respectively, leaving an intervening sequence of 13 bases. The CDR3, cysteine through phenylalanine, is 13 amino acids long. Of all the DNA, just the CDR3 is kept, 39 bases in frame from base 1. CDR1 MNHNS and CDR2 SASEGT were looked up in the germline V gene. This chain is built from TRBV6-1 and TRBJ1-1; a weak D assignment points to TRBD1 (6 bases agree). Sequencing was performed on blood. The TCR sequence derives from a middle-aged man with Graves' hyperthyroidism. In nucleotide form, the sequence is TGTGCCAGCACAGGGGCGAGGGGCACTGAAGCTTTCTTT. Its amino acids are CASTGARGTEAFF.